These 21 T cell receptor beta chains were sequenced from one sample in a study of T cell repertoires in cytomegalovirus infection. TCRdb re-called the reads with MiXCR, one entry per CDR3 protein. Here the sample spans about 130,000 distinct CDR3 sequences, roughly a quarter being singletons. These receptors lack a known antigen. Sample: PBMCs, sequenced either directly or after in vitro stimulation (not recorded which). The receptors shown here come from a human donor in good health (CMV status not recorded). Some clones in this sample may be carry-over from other donors' samples.

This clonotype has only a few counts. The gene calls are TRBV5-5 and TRBJ1-2, with 9 bases aligning to TRBD1. CDR3 length equals 16 residues. J lost 4 bases, V lost 0 bases, and 7 bases had no gene match. The germline gives CDR1 SGHKS, CDR2 YYEKEE (reference sequence). The CDR3 bases are TGTGCCAGCAGCTTGGGTGGGACAGGGTACGGCTATGGCTACACCTTC. Translated: CASSLGGTGYGYGYTF.

This clonotype was detected many times. The CDR3 spells CASSLGTSSDTQYF. As DNA, the CDR3 is TGTGCCAGCAGCTTAGGGACTAGCTCAGATACGCAGTATTTT. The chain has TRBV7-2 and TRBJ2-3, with 8 bases fitting TRBD2. This CDR3 is built from 14 residues. Germline loops: CDR1 SGHTA, CDR2 FQGNSA. Trimming cost V 1 base and J 4 bases; bases outside gene matches: 1.

Only a few counts were recorded for this clonotype. The gene calls are TRBV6-1 and TRBJ2-1; no clear D gene. The germline V and J ends were trimmed by 6 bases and 11 bases, with 14 bases remaining between them. Germline V CDR1 and CDR2: MNHNS, SASEGT. The CDR3 is 12 residues long. Here the CDR3 DNA reads TGTGCCAGCAGCCAAACCGGTGATCAGCAGTTCTTC. This translates into CASSQTGDQQFF.

The gene calls are TRBV5-4 and TRBJ2-3; 12 bases align to TRBD2. The CDR3 totals 16 residues. V shed 4 bases, J shed 2 bases, and the junction held 5 bases outside the gene matches. CDR1 is SGHNT, CDR2 YYREEE, per germline (reference sequence). The CDR3 here is CASSARLAGATDTQYF. The CDR3 DNA reads TGTGCCAGCAGCGCACGACTAGCGGGGGCCACAGATACGCAGTATTTT.

This chain's CDR3 is CASRAGGQNTEAFF. The CDR3, as DNA: TGTGCCAGCAGGGCAGGTGGGCAGAACACTGAAGCTTTCTTT. V is TRBV6-6 and J is TRBJ1-1, with no clear D. The CDR3 has 14 amino acids. The germline V and J ends were trimmed by 6 bases and 1 base, with 12 bases remaining between them. Germline CDR1 reads MNHNY; CDR2 reads SVGAGI (reference sequence).

This clonotype was counted ten times or more. The genes are TRBV11-2 and TRBJ2-2; 16 bases are a match to TRBD2. Per the germline V gene, CDR1 is SGHAT and CDR2 is FQNNGV. V shed 4 bases, J shed 4 bases, and the junction held 12 bases outside the gene matches. CDR3 length equals 20 residues. DNA of the CDR3: TGTGCCAGCAGCTCATCCCCCGGGACTAGCGGGAGGGCGGGCACCGGGGAGCTGTTTTTT. Translated, it gives CASSSSPGTSGRAGTGELFF.

This clonotype was counted between two and nine times. The chain links TRBV27 to TRBJ1-2; D perhaps matches TRBD1 (6 bases). V shed 1 base and J shed 3 bases, with 15 bases lying between them. Germline CDR1 and CDR2: MNHEY and SMNVEV (reference sequence). The CDR3 consists of 16 residues. CDR3 sequence: CASSLFSAGDYYGYTF. In DNA, the CDR3 is TGTGCCAGCAGTTTATTCTCGGCAGGGGATTACTATGGCTACACCTTC.

This clonotype appeared a few times. V usage is TRBV6-5 and J usage is TRBJ1-1; the D is unclear. Germline values: CDR1 MNHEY, CDR2 SVGAGI. The CDR3 is made up of 16 amino acids. V was cut by 2 bases and J by 1 base, with 14 bases left in between. The CDR3 bases are TGTGCCAGCAGTTACCCATCCGGACTGGGGAACACTGAAGCTTTCTTT. Protein product: CASSYPSGLGNTEAFF.

This clonotype showed up many times. The chain recombines TRBV28 with TRBJ1-6; 9 bases line up with TRBD1. The V gene's germline CDR1 is MDHEN and CDR2 SYDVKM. The CDR3 covers 13 residues. V was clipped by 8 bases and J by 8 bases; unmatched bases: 4. CDR3 DNA: TGTGCCAGCCGACGGGACAGGGATTCACCCCTCCACTTT. It codes for CASRRDRDSPLHF.

This clonotype was picked up many times. J is TRBJ2-1 and V is TRBV7-9; tentatively, D is TRBD2 (6 bases). This CDR3 is built from 15 residues. Trimming cost V 8 bases and J 4 bases, with 18 bases left between them. Germline CDR1 SEHNR, CDR2 FQNEAQ (reference sequence). CDR3 coding DNA: TGTGCCAGCGTGGTGGCGGGATCTATATACAATGAGCAGTTCTTC. Translation: CASVVAGSIYNEQFF.

The J gene is TRBJ2-3, the V gene TRBV7-2; maybe TRBD1 (5 bases). Between the trimmed V and J ends, which lost 4 bases and 10 bases, there was a span of 15 bases. This CDR3 region has 13 residues. CDR1 and CDR2 from the germline V gene are SGHTA and FQGNSA. CDR3 protein: CASSSPQGQAQYF. As DNA, the CDR3 is TGTGCCAGCAGCTCTCCCCAGGGTCAGGCGCAGTATTTT. Supplemented by reference TRBV7-2 and TRBJ2-3, the full variable domain reads GAGVSQSPSNKVTEKGKDVELRCDPISGHTALYWYRQSLGQGLEFLIYFQGNSAPDKSGLPSDRFSAERTGGSVSTLTIQRTQQEDSAVYLCASSSPQGQAQYFGPGTRLTVL.

CDR3 nucleotide sequence: TGTGCCAGCAGACTAGCGGGAGTGTACAATGAGCAGTTCTTC. Amino acid sequence: CASRLAGVYNEQFF. The V and J genes are TRBV7-3 and TRBJ2-1; 11 nucleotides align to TRBD2. Unmatched junction bases numbered 2, after V lost 6 bases and J lost 4 bases. Looked up from germline, CDR1 is SGHTA and CDR2 is FQGTGA. This CDR3 region has 14 residues.

The chain is built from TRBV19 and TRBJ1-1; 7 nucleotides agree with TRBD1. The length of the CDR3 is 14 residues. Germline-derived CDR1 and CDR2 are LNHDA and SQIVND (reference sequence). Unmatched junction bases numbered 5, after V lost 6 bases and J lost 1 base. CDR3 protein: CASRGQKTNTEAFF. The CDR3 nucleotides are TGTGCCAGTAGGGGACAGAAAACGAACACTGAAGCTTTCTTT.

This clonotype was detected ten times or more. The J gene is TRBJ2-2, the V gene TRBV28; 7 bases match TRBD2. Losses at the gene ends were 7 bases for V and 1 base for J; bases not matched to a gene: 12. Germline V lookup: CDR1 MDHEN, CDR2 SYDVKM. The CDR3 runs to 17 residues. CDR3 protein: CASTSGTPGGNTGELFF. The CDR3 nucleotides read TGTGCCAGCACCTCAGGAACCCCGGGGGGGAACACCGGGGAGCTGTTTTTT.

This clonotype was recorded only once. The chain joins TRBV5-1 to TRBJ1-1, with TRBD1 matching over 11 bases. The CDR3 totals 17 residues. CDR1 and CDR2 (germline): SGHRS, YFSETQ. Germline trimming cut 2 bases from V and 3 bases from J; bases unmatched to any gene: 9. The DNA for the CDR3 is TGCGCCAGCAGCTTCTTACCAGGACAGGGGGCTGACACTGAAGCTTTCTTT. This codes for CASSFLPGQGADTEAFF.

The chain is built from TRBV10-3 and TRBJ1-1; weak D call: TRBD1 (5 bases). Germline lookup yields CDR1 ENHRY and CDR2 SYGVKD. V lost 2 bases, J lost 5 bases, and 12 bases lay in between. This CDR3 has 14 amino acids. CDR3 DNA: TGTGCCATCAGTGAGCCGGGGGGGAGAACTGAAGCTTTCTTT. Protein: CAISEPGGRTEAFF.

This clonotype was counted at least ten times. The chain has TRBV7-8 and TRBJ2-5; D call uncertain. CDR1 SGHVS and CDR2 FQNEAQ come from the germline V gene. The CDR3 runs to 13 residues. Trimming removed 4 bases from V and 5 bases from J, with 11 bases in between. CDR3 sequence (DNA): TGTGCCAGCAGCTCATCTCCACTGGAGACCCAGTACTTC. It translates to CASSSSPLETQYF.

A few counts support this clonotype. This chain links TRBV14 with TRBJ2-7; unclear D gene. The CDR3 length is 13 residues. Germline V CDR1 and CDR2: SGHDN, FVKESK. V gave up 1 base and J gave up 5 bases, with 9 bases separating them. CDR3 loop: CASSQGVRDEQYV. The CDR3 nucleotides are TGTGCCAGCAGCCAAGGGGTTAGGGACGAGCAGTACGTC.

In its sample, this clonotype was seen many times. The gene calls are TRBV6-1 and TRBJ2-2, with TRBD2 identical over 7 bases. In germline, CDR1 is MNHNS, CDR2 SASEGT. CDR3 size: 16 residues. Losses at the gene ends were 4 bases for V and 5 bases for J; bases not matched to a gene: 10. CDR3 sequence (DNA): TGTGCCAGCAGTGGGCTTGCGGGGAGGGGAACCGGGGAGCTGTTTTTT. Protein product: CASSGLAGRGTGELFF.

This clonotype was found a few times. V gene TRBV6-5 combines with J gene TRBJ2-3, with TRBD2 identical over 9 bases. V was pared by 10 bases and J by 7 bases, with 12 bases of the junction left unmatched. Germline CDR1 reads MNHEY; CDR2 reads SVGAGI. The CDR3 has 14 residues. CDR3 sequence (DNA): TGTGCCACCGGGGTTAGTAGCGGGAGAAATACGCAGTATTTT. Translation: CATGVSSGRNTQYF.

Regarding this clonotype: The junction does not match germline at one end; this may be a read error. This sequence joins TRBV5-1 and TRBJ2-3, with D tentatively TRBD2 (6 bases). The CDR3 totals 14 residues. Germline CDR1 SGHRS, CDR2 YFSETQ. The CDR3 region is CASRLGQEGSGRYF. CDR3 in DNA: TGCGCCAGCAGGTTGGGGCAGGAGGGCTCCGGGCGGTATTTT.